This T cell receptor beta chain was captured in a study of OX40 agonist ivuxolimab in advanced cancers. Study-wide background: Partial responses, seen in three patients, involved one hepatocellular carcinoma and two cutaneous melanomas.

Germline CDR1 SGDLS, CDR2 YYNGEE. The CDR3 loop spans 15 amino acids. Trimming stripped 0 bases from V and 3 bases from J, with 13 bases between. Clones were read by immunoSEQ multiplex PCR, and TCRdb kept only the in-frame ones, dropping some. Of about 98,000 clones listed, roughly 87% are singletons. This chain connects TRBV9 to TRBJ2-7; D unclear. This receptor was taken from an adult with an advanced solid tumor such as melanoma, head and neck, liver or kidney cancer. Material: CD4+ or CD8+ T cells sorted from blood, obtained in a trial of the OX40 agonist ivuxolimab. Written as DNA, the CDR3 is TGTGCCAGCAGCGTAGCGGCAAACAAGGACTACGAGCAGTACTTC. Translating gives CASSVAANKDYEQYF.